Sequencing of this T cell receptor beta chain was carried out in a study of T cells expressing NK-cell markers. Notes on this clonotype: Its antigen is currently unknown.

The length of the CDR3 is 18 residues. CDR1 LNHNV and CDR2 YYDKDF come from the germline V gene (reference sequence). Study results and limitations: Similarly, these clonotypes led the CD3+CD56-NKG2C+ fraction as well in a handful of donors.

TCRdb processed the 5' RACE reads again and assigns one entry to each CDR3 protein, with no DNA. This table lists some 600,000 distinct CDR3 sequences. This receptor was obtained from a man aged 18-30 years in good health. V and J are TRBV15 and TRBJ2-3; the TRBD2 assignment by TCRdb is unverifiable without DNA. The specimen sequenced was blood T cells: a sorted CD56 or NKG2C T cell subset, CD4+ or CD8+ T cells, or bulk PBMC T cells (not recorded which). The CDR3 spells CATSRDRVAGGRSDTQYF.